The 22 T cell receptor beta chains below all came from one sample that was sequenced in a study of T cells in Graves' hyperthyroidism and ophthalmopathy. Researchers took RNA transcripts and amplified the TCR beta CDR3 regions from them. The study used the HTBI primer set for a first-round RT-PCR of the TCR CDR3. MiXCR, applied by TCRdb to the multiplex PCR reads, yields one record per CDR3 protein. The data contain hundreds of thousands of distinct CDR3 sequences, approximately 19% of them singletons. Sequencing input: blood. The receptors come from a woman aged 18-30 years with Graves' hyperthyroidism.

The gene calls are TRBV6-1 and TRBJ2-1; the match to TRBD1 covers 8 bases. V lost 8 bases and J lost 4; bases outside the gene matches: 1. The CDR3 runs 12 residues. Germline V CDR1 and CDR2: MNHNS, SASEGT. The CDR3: CASGQGYNEQFF. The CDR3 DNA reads TGTGCCAGCGGACAGGGATACAATGAGCAGTTCTTC.

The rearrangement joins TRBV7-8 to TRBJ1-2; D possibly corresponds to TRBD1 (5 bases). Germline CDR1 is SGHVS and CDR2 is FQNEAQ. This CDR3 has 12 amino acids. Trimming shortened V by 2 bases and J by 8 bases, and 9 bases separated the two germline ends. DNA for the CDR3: TGTGCCAGCAGCTTATTGGGGGTCGGCTACACCTTC. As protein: CASSLLGVGYTF.

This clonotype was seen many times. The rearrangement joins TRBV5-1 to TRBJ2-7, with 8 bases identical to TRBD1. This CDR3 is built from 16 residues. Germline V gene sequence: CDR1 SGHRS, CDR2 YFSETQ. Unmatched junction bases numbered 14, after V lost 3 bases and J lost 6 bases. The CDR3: CASSSELGRGRREQYF. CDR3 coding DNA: TGCGCCAGCAGCTCCGAACTAGGCAGGGGGCGCCGCGAGCAGTACTTC.

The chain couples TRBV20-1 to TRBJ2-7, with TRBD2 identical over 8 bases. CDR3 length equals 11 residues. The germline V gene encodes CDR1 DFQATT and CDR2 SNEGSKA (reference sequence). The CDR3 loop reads CGIRLAREQYF. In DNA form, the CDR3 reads TGCGGGATAAGACTAGCGCGCGAGCAGTACTTC.

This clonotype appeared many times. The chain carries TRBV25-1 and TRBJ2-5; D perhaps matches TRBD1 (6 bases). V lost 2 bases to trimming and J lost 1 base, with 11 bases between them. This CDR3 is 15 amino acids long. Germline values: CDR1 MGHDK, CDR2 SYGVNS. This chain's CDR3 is CASSETGRVQETQYF. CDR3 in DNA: TGTGCCAGCAGTGAAACAGGGCGCGTCCAAGAGACCCAGTACTTC. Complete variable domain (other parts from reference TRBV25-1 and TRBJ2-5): EADIYQTPRYLVIGTGKKITLECSQTMGHDKMYWYQQDPGMELHLIHYSYGVNSTEKGDLSSESTVSRIRTEHFPLTLESARPSHTSQYLCASSETGRVQETQYFGPGTRLLVL.

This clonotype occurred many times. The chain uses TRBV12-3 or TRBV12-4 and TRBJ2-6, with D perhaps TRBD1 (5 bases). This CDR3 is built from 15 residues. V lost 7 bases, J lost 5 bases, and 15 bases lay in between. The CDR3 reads CASTYTAGRANVLTF. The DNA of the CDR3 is TGTGCCAGCACCTACACGGCAGGGCGGGCCAACGTCCTGACTTTC.

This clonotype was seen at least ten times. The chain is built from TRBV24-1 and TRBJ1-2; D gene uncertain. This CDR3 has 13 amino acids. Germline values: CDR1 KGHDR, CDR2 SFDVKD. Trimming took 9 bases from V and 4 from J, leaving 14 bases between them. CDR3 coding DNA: TGTGCCACCTCTTCCCGTCGGGCCTATGGCTACACCTTC. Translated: CATSSRRAYGYTF.

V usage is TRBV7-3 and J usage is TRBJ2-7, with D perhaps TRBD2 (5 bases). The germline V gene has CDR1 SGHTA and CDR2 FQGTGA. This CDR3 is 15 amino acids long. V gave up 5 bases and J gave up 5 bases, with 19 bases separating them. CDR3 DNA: TGTGCCAGCAGCGCGACCAGCGGTCCCTTAGACGAGCAGTACTTC. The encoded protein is CASSATSGPLDEQYF.

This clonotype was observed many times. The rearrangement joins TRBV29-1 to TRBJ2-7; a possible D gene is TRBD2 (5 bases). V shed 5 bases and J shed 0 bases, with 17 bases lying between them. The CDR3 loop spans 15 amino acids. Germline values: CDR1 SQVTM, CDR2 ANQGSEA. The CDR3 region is CSVTTPAGISYEQYF. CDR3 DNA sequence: TGCAGCGTTACGACCCCGGCCGGGATCTCCTACGAGCAGTACTTC.

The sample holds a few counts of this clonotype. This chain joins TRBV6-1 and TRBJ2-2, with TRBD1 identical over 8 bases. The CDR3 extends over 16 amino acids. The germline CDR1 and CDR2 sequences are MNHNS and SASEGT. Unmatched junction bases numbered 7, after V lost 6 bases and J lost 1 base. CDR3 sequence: CASSPRGTGNTGELFF. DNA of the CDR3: TGTGCCAGCAGCCCCCGCGGGACAGGGAACACCGGGGAGCTGTTTTTT.

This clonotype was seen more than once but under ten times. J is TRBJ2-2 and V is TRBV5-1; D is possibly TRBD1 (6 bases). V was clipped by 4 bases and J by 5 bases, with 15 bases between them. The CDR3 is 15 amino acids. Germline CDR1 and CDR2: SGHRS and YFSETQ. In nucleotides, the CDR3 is TGCGCCAGCAGCCTAGGGGACACAAGGACCGGGGAGCTGTTTTTT. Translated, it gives CASSLGDTRTGELFF.

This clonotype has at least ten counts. Written as DNA, the CDR3 is TGTGCCAGCAGTGAACGTCCGCTGGTAGGGACCACTGAAGCTTTCTTT. Encoded protein: CASSERPLVGTTEAFF. V and J are TRBV6-1 and TRBJ1-1, with D perhaps TRBD1 (5 bases). From germline, CDR1 is MNHNS and CDR2 SASEGT. Trimming took off 2 bases at V and 4 bases at J, with 17 bases between the two ends. The length of the CDR3 is 16 residues.

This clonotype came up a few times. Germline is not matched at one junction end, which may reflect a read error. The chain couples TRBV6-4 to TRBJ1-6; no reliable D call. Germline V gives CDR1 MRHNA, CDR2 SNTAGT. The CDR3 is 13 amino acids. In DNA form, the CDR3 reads TGTGCCAGCGGTGAATGGGGTGGCTCACCCCTCCACTTT. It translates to CASGEWGGSPLHF.

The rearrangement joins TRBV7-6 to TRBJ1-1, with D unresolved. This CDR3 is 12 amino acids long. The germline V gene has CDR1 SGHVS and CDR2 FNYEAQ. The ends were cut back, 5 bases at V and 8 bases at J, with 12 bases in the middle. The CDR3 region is CASSHARGEAFF. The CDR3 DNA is TGTGCCAGCAGCCACGCCCGAGGAGAAGCTTTCTTT.

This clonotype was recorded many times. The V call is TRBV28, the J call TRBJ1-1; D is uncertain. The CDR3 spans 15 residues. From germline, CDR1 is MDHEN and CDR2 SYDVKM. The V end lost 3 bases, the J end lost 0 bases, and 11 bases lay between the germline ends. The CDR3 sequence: CASSFGRVMNTEAFF. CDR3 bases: TGTGCCAGCAGTTTCGGACGGGTCATGAACACTGAAGCTTTCTTT.

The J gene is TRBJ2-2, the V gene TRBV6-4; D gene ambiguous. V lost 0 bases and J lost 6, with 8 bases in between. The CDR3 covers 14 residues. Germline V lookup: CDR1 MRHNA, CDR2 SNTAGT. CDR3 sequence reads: CASSDSRSPGELFF. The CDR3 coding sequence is TGTGCCAGCAGTGACTCTCGAAGTCCCGGGGAGCTGTTTTTT.

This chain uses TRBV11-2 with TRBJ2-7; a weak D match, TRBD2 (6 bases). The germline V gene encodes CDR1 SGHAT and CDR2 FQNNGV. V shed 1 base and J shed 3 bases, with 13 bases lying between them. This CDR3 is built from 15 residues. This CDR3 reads CASSLVGGRSYEQYF. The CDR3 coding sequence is TGTGCCAGCAGCTTAGTGGGAGGAAGGAGCTACGAGCAGTACTTC.

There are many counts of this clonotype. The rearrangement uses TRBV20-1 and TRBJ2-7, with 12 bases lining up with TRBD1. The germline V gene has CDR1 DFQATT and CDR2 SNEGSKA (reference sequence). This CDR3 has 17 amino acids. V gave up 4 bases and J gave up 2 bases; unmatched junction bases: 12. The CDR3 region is CSANRDRGLVVAYEQYF. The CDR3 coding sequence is TGCAGTGCTAACCGGGACAGGGGGCTGGTCGTCGCCTACGAGCAGTACTTC.

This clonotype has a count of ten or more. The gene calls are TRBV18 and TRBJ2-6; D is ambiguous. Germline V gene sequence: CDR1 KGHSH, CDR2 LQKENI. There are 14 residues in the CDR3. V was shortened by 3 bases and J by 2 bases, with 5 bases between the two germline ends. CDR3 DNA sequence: TGTGCCAGCTCACCGACGGCTGGGGCCAACGTCCTGACTTTC. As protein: CASSPTAGANVLTF.

CDR3 nucleotides: TGTGCCAGCAGCACCAAGTCCTACGAGCAGTACGTC. This translates into CASSTKSYEQYV. The gene calls are TRBV7-8 and TRBJ2-7; no firm D call. V was trimmed by 5 bases and J by 1 base, leaving 6 bases between them. Germline lookup yields CDR1 SGHVS and CDR2 FQNEAQ. CDR3 length: 12 residues.

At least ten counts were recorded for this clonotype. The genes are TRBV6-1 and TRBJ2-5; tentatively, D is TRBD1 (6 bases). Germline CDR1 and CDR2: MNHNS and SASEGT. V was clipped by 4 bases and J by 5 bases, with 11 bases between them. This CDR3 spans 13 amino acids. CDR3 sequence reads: CASSVQGGETQYF. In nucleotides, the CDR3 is TGTGCCAGCAGTGTACAGGGCGGCGAGACCCAGTACTTC.

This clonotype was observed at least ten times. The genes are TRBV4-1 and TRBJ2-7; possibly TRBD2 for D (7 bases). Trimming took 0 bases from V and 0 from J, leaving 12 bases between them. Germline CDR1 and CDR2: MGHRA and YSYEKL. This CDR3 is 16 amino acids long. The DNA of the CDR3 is TGCGCCAGCAGCCAAGATCGGGGGGCGAGCTCCTACGAGCAGTACTTC. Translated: CASSQDRGASSYEQYF.